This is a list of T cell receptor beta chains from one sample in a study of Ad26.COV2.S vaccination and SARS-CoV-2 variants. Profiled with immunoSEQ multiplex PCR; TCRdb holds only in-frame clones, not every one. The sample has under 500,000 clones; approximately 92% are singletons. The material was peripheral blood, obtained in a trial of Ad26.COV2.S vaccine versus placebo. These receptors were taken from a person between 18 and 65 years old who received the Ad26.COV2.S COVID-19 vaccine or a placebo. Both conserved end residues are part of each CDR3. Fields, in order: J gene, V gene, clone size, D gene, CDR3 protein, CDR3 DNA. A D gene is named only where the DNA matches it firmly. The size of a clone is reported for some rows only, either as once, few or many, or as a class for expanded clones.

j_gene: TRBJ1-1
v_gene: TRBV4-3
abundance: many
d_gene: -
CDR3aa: CASRRGTGPSEAFF
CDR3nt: TGCGCCAGCAGAAGGGGCACAGGGCCCTCTGAAGCTTTCTTT

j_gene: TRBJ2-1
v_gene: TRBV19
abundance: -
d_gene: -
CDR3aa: CASSMSVDEQFF
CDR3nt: TGTGCCAGTAGTATGTCAGTGGATGAGCAGTTCTTC

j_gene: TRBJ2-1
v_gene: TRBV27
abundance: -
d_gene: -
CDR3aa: CASSLGGPEQFF
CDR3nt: TGTGCCAGCAGTTTAGGGGGACCTGAGCAGTTCTTC

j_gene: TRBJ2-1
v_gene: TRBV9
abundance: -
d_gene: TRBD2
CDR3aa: CASSASGGPNNEQFF
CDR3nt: TGTGCCAGCAGCGCTAGCGGGGGGCCAAACAATGAGCAGTTCTTC

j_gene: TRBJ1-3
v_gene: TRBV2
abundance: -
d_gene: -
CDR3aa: CASRPRGERGNTIYF
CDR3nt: TGTGCCAGCAGGCCCCGGGGGGAGAGGGGAAACACCATATATTTT

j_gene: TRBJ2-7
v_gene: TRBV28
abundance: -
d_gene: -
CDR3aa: CASIPLFSGSSYEQYF
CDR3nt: TGTGCCAGCATCCCCCTCTTCTCAGGGAGCTCCTACGAGCAGTACTTC

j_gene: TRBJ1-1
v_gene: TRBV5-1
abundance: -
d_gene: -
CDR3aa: CASSLAGSEAFF
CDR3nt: TGCGCCAGCAGCTTGGCAGGGTCTGAAGCTTTCTTT

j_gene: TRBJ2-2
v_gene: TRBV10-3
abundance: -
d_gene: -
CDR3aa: CAIRPLGVGGELFF
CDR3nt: TGTGCCATCAGGCCCTTGGGGGTCGGCGGGGAGCTGTTTTTT

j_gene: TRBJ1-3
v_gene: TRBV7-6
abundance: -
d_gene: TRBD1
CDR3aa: CASSPPGQGGYGNTIYF
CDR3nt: TGTGCCAGCAGCCCCCCCGGACAGGGGGGGTACGGAAACACCATATATTTT

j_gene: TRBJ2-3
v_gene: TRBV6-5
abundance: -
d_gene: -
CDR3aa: CASSYSIGYTQYF
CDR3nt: TGTGCCAGCAGTTACTCGATTGGTTATACGCAGTATTTT

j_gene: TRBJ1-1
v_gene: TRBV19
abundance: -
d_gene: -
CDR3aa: CASSLGKRGNLADTEAFF
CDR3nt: TGTGCCAGTAGTTTGGGGAAGAGGGGTAATTTAGCGGACACTGAAGCTTTCTTT

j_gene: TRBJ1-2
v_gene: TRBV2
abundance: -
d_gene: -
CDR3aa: CASSDARFYGYTF
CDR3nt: TGTGCCAGCAGTGACGCAAGATTCTATGGCTACACCTTC

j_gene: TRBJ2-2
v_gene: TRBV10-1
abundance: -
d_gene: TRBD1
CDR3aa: CASSATGTASGELFF
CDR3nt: TGCGCCAGCAGTGCGACAGGGACGGCCTCCGGGGAGCTGTTTTTT

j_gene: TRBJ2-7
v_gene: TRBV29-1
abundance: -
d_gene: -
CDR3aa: CSVGLSREQYF
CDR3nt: TGCAGCGTTGGTTTATCAAGAGAGCAGTACTTC

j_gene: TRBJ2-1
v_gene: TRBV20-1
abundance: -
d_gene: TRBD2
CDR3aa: CSASSGGPIANEQFF
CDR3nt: TGCAGTGCTAGTAGCGGGGGGCCGATTGCCAATGAGCAGTTCTTC

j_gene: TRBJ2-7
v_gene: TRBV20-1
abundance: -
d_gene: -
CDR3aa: CSAFQSYEQYF
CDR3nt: TGCAGTGCTTTTCAGTCCTACGAGCAGTACTTC

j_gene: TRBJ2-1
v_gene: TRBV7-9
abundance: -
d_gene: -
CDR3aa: CASRMLQGLVHEQFF
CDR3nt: TGTGCCAGCAGGATGCTACAGGGCCTTGTCCATGAGCAGTTCTTC

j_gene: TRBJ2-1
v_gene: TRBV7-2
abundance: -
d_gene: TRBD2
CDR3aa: CASSLGLAEFF
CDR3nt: TGTGCCAGCTCCCTCGGACTAGCGGAGTTCTTC

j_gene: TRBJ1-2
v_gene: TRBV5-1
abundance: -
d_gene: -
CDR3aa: CASSLYSGGADGYTF
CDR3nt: TGCGCCAGCAGCCTTTACAGTGGGGGTGCCGATGGCTACACCTTC

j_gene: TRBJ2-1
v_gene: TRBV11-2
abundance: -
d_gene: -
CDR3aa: CASSRNNEQFF
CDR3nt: TGTGCCAGCAGCCGTAACAATGAGCAGTTCTTC

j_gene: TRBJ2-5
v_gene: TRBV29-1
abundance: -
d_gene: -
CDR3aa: CSVDGPTGETQYF
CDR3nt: TGCAGCGTTGACGGCCCGACGGGGGAGACCCAGTACTTC

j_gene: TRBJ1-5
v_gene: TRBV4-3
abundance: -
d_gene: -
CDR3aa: CASSQGDGSNQPQHF
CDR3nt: TGCGCCAGCAGCCAAGGGGACGGTAGCAATCAGCCCCAGCATTTT

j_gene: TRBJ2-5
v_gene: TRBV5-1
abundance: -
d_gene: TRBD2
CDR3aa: CASSSGTSGATRRQETQYF
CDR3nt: TGCGCCAGCAGCTCTGGGACTAGCGGGGCTACGAGGAGGCAAGAGACCCAGTACTTC

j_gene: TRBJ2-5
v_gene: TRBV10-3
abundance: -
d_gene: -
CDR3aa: CAISEYGGRETQYF
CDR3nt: TGTGCCATCAGTGAGTACGGGGGCAGGGAGACCCAGTACTTC

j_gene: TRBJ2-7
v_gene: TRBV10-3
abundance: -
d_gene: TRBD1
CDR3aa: CAIRGTGRDEQYF
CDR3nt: TGTGCCATCAGGGGGACAGGGCGGGACGAGCAGTACTTC

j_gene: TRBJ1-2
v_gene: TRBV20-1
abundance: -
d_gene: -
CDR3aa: CRAGPVYGYTF
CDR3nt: TGCAGGGCCGGACCGGTCTATGGCTACACCTTC

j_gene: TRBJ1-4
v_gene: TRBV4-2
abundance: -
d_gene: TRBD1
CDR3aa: CASSQTAVGQGSEKLFF
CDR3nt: TGTGCCAGCAGCCAAACGGCTGTGGGACAGGGCAGCGAAAAACTGTTTTTT

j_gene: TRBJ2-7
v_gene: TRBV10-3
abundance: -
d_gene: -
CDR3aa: CAISYSDPIRDSYEQYF
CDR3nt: TGTGCCATCAGTTATTCCGATCCCATCAGGGACTCCTACGAGCAGTACTTC

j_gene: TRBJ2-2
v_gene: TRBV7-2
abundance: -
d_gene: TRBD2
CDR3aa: CASSLGGGLGYTGELFF
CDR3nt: TGTGCCAGCAGCTTAGGCGGCGGACTAGGATATACCGGGGAGCTGTTTTTT